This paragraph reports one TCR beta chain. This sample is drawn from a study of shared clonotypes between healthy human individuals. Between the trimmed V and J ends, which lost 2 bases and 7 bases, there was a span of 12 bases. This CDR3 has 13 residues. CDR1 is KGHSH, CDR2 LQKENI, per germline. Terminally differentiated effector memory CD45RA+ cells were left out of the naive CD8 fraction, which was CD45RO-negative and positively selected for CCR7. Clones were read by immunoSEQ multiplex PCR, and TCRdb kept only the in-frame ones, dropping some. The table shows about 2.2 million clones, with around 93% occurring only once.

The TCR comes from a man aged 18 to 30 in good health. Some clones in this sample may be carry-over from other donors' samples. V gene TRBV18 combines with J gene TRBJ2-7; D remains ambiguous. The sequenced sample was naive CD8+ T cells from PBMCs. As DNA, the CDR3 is TGTGCCAGCTCACCAGAAGACGGCTTAGAGCAGTACTTC. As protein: CASSPEDGLEQYF.